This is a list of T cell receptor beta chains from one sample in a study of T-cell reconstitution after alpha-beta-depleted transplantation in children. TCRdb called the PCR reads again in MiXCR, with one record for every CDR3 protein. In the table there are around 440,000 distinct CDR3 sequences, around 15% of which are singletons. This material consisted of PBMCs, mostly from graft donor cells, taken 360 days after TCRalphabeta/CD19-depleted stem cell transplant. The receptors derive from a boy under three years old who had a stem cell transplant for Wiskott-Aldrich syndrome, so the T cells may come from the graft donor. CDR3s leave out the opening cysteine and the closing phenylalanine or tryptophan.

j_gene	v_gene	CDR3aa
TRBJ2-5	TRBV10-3	AISGDKLALETQY
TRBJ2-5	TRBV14	ASSQVWGLVETQY
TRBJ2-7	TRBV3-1	ASSQDLKDSYEQY
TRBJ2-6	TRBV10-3	AISDRDALGANVLT
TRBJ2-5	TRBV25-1	ASSDWLAVKTQY
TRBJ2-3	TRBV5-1	ASSAQGTDTQY
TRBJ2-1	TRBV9	ASSPRTSGTYNEQF
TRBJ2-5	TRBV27	ASGRAPPYQETQY
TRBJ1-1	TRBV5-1	ASSGVNTEAF
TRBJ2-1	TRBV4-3	ASSPKTSGSLYEQF
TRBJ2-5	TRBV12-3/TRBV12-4	ASSSDRGRETQY
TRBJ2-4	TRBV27	ASSPSLAGLNIQY
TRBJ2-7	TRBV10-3	AISQGALSYEQY
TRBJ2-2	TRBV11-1	ASSSMTSGRLSNTGELF
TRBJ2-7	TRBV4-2	ASSQDRTYEQY
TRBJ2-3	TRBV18	ASSPDSWFFTDTQY